A selection of T cell receptor beta chains follows, all from one sample in a study of blood T cell repertoires in COVID-19. The protocol was immunoSEQ multiplex PCR, while the TCRdb copy is restricted to in-frame clones and leaves out a portion. Of a few hundred thousand clones in the sample, 70% to 90% are singletons; the top ten hold roughly 3.8%. The sample consisted of PBMCs or T cells enriched from blood (not recorded which). These TCRs come from a woman in her forties with acute COVID-19. Both conserved end residues are part of each CDR3. A D gene is named only where the DNA matches it firmly. Size is omitted from some rows. Given values are once, few, many or a class for expanded clones.

v_gene	j_gene	abundance	d_gene	CDR3aa	CDR3nt
TRBV19	TRBJ1-1	.	.	CASIMNTEAFF	TGTGCCAGTATCATGAACACTGAAGCTTTCTTT
TRBV6-2/TRBV6-3	TRBJ2-1	.	TRBD2	CASSYSFSGSQGEQFF	TGTGCCAGCAGTTACTCATTTAGCGGGAGTCAGGGCGAGCAGTTCTTC
TRBV25-1	TRBJ2-5	.	.	CASSDPRQGGTQYF	TGTGCCAGCAGTGACCCGCGGCAGGGGGGGACCCAGTACTTC
TRBV5-6	TRBJ2-3	.	TRBD2	CASSLVGSGFTDTQYF	TGTGCCAGCAGCTTGGTAGGTAGCGGGTTCACAGATACGCAGTATTTT
TRBV27	TRBJ2-7	.	.	CASSWGSSYEQYF	TGTGCCAGCAGCTGGGGCAGCTCCTACGAGCAGTACTTC
TRBV3-1/TRBV3-2	TRBJ2-3	.	TRBD1	CASSQPGQANFGDTQYF	TGTGCCAGCAGCCAACCGGGACAGGCAAACTTTGGGGATACGCAGTATTTT
TRBV4-1	TRBJ2-7	.	TRBD2	CASSQGLAGVEQYF	TGCGCCAGCAGCCAAGGGCTAGCGGGAGTTGAGCAGTACTTC
TRBV2	TRBJ1-5	.	.	CASSVYGGPQHF	TGTGCCAGCAGTGTCTACGGGGGGCCCCAGCATTTT
TRBV19	TRBJ2-2	.	TRBD1	CASSTGKGAGGGGELFF	TGTGCCAGTAGTACAGGAAAGGGGGCAGGAGGCGGCGGGGAGCTGTTTTTT
TRBV7-8	TRBJ2-1	.	TRBD2	CASSFPSGRLNEQFF	TGTGCCAGCAGCTTTCCAAGCGGGAGACTCAATGAGCAGTTCTTC
TRBV11-2	TRBJ1-1	once	TRBD1	CASSWTGFRNTEAFF	TGTGCCAGCAGCTGGACAGGTTTTAGGAACACTGAAGCTTTCTTT
TRBV6-5	TRBJ2-5	.	.	CASRPTGGETQYF	TGTGCCAGCAGGCCCACAGGAGGGGAGACCCAGTACTTC
TRBV21-1	TRBJ2-2	.	.	CASSKELTDSSNTGELFF	TGTGCCAGCAGCAAAGAATTAACTGACAGCTCGAACACCGGGGAGCTGTTTTTT
TRBV7-3	TRBJ2-1	.	.	CASSTVLALYNEQFF	TGTGCCAGCAGCACAGTGTTGGCTCTCTACAATGAGCAGTTCTTC
TRBV10-2	TRBJ2-5	.	.	CASSESRGAGAQETQYF	TGCGCCAGCAGTGAGTCGAGAGGGGCAGGGGCCCAAGAGACCCAGTACTTC
TRBV28	TRBJ2-4	once	.	CASSWQGGGNIQYF	TGTGCCAGCAGTTGGCAGGGAGGGGGAAACATTCAGTACTTC
TRBV6-2/TRBV6-3	TRBJ2-1	.	.	CASSVGGVGEQFF	TGTGCCAGCAGTGTCGGCGGGGTCGGTGAGCAGTTCTTC
TRBV30	TRBJ1-1	.	.	CAWSKGSGTEAFF	TGTGCCTGGAGTAAGGGGTCGGGCACTGAAGCTTTCTTT
TRBV5-1	TRBJ2-2	.	.	CASSWARDTGELFF	TGCGCCAGCAGCTGGGCAAGAGACACCGGGGAGCTGTTTTTT
TRBV15	TRBJ1-1	.	.	CATSPSPTGNTEAFF	TGTGCCACCAGCCCAAGTCCGACAGGCAACACTGAAGCTTTCTTT
TRBV18	TRBJ2-1	.	TRBD2	CASSPTSGANEQFF	TGTGCCAGCTCACCCACTAGCGGAGCCAATGAGCAGTTCTTC
TRBV24-1	TRBJ2-2	.	.	CATSDAGRNTGELFF	TGTGCCACCAGTGATGCGGGACGAAACACCGGGGAGCTGTTTTTT
TRBV18	TRBJ2-7	.	TRBD2	CASSPLAGDPYEQYF	TGTGCCAGCTCACCACTAGCGGGAGACCCCTACGAGCAGTACTTC
TRBV5-1	TRBJ2-1	.	TRBD2	CASSLVASGSYEQFF	TGCGCCAGCAGCTTGGTTGCTAGCGGGTCATATGAGCAGTTCTTC
TRBV5-1	TRBJ1-1	.	.	CASSLGGGSVEAFF	TGCGCCAGCAGCTTGGGGGGAGGGTCGGTTGAGGCTTTCTTT
TRBV7-3	TRBJ2-1	.	TRBD2	CASSLRGGRGNEQFF	TGTGCCAGCAGCTTACGCGGGGGGCGTGGGAATGAGCAGTTCTTC
TRBV5-1	TRBJ2-1	.	.	CASSSAPTTYNEQFF	TGCGCCAGCAGCTCCGCGCCCACTACCTACAATGAGCAGTTCTTC
TRBV28	TRBJ2-7	.	.	CASSLLRDITPEQYF	TGTGCCAGCAGTTTATTGAGGGACATCACTCCCGAGCAGTACTTC
TRBV27	TRBJ2-1	.	TRBD1	CASSTYGTGWYNEQFF	TGTGCCAGCAGTACCTACGGGACAGGGTGGTACAATGAGCAGTTCTTC
TRBV7-9	TRBJ1-1	.	.	CASSLREMKGGTEAFF	TGTGCCAGCAGCCTCCGGGAGATGAAGGGAGGGACTGAAGCTTTCTTT
TRBV28	TRBJ2-7	.	.	CASGRRDFSYEQYF	TGTGCCAGCGGGCGCAGGGATTTTTCCTACGAGCAGTACTTC
TRBV12-3/TRBV12-4	TRBJ1-1	.	.	CASSFQGNTEAFF	TGTGCCAGCAGTTTTCAGGGGAACACTGAAGCTTTCTTT
TRBV5-1	TRBJ1-1	once	.	CATKGGFRDTEAFF	TGCGCCACCAAGGGGGGGTTCAGGGACACTGAAGCTTTCTTT
TRBV19	TRBJ2-2	.	TRBD1	CASRNTGAPNTGELFF	TGTGCCAGTAGGAACACAGGGGCTCCGAACACCGGGGAGCTGTTTTTT
TRBV9	TRBJ1-5	.	.	CASSRSGNQPQHF	TGTGCCAGCAGCCGTTCGGGCAATCAGCCCCAGCATTTT
TRBV28	TRBJ2-1	.	.	CASSLSSGGWGEQFF	TGTGCCAGCAGTTTGTCTAGTGGGGGCTGGGGTGAGCAGTTCTTC
TRBV7-2	TRBJ1-5	once	TRBD1	CASRPQGSNQPQHF	TGTGCCAGCAGACCACAGGGGAGCAATCAGCCCCAGCATTTT